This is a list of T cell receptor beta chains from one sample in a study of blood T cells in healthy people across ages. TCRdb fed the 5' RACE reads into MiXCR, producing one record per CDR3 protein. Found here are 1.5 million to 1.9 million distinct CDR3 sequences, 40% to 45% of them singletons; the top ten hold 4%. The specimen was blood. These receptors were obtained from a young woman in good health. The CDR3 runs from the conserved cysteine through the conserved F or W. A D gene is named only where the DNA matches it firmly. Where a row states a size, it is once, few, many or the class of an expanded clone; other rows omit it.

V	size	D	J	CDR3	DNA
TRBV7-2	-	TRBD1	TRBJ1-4	CASSLRGRGTNEKLFF	TGTGCCAGCAGCTTAAGGGGGCGCGGAACTAATGAAAAACTGTTTTTT
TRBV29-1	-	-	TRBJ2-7	CSAEEDRSPYEQYF	TGCAGCGCTGAAGAAGACAGGTCCCCCTACGAGCAGTACTTC
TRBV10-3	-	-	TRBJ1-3	CAISGDFENTIYF	TGTGCCATCAGTGGGGACTTCGAAAACACCATATATTTT
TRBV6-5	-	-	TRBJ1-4	CASKMSSGSPKEKLFF	TGTGCCAGCAAAATGTCTTCCGGGTCACCTAAGGAAAAACTGTTTTTT
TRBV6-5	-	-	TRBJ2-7	CASSSRSRAYEQYF	TGTGCCAGCAGCTCCCGTTCCCGGGCCTACGAGCAGTACTTC
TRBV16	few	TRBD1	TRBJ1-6	CASRDRDRGYNSPLHF	TGTGCCAGCAGAGACCGGGACAGGGGTTACAATTCACCCCTCCACTTT
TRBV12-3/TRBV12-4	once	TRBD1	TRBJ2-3	CASSLASRGRDTQYF	TGTGCCAGCAGTTTAGCCTCCAGGGGGCGGGATACGCAGTATTTT
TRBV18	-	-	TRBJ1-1	CASSPKATNTEAFF	TGTGCCAGCTCACCAAAAGCAACGAACACTGAAGCTTTCTTT
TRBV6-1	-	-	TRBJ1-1	CASSPRVRQLPMNTEAFF	TGTGCCAGCAGTCCCAGAGTTCGACAGCTCCCCATGAACACTGAAGCTTTCTTT
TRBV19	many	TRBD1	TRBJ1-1	CASSRGQGNTEAFF	TGTGCCAGCAGCCGAGGACAGGGGAACACTGAAGCTTTCTTT
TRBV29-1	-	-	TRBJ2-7	CSVPRGGEQYF	TGCAGCGTCCCCAGGGGAGGCGAGCAGTACTTC
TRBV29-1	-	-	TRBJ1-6	CSAVPAGDSPLHF	TGCAGCGCCGTACCGGCGGGAGATTCACCCCTCCACTTT
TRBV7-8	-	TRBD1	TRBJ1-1	CASSLTRDRAGAEAFF	TGTGCCAGCAGCTTAACAAGAGACAGGGCGGGGGCTGAAGCTTTCTTT
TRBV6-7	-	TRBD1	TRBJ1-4	CASSYSFPGTGNLNEKLFF	TGTGCCAGCAGTTACTCTTTTCCCGGGACAGGGAACCTTAATGAAAAACTGTTTTTT
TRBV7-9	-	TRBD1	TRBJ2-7	CASRGTGGTFSYNEQYF	TGTGCCAGCAGGGGTACAGGGGGCACCTTCTCCTACAATGAGCAGTACTTC
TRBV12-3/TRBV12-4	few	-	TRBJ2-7	CASSPFGTEQYF	TGTGCCAGCAGTCCCTTCGGCACCGAGCAGTACTTC
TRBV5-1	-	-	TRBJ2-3	CASSSKGRVFNGTQYF	TGCGCCAGCAGTTCCAAGGGAAGGGTTTTCAACGGTACGCAGTATTTT
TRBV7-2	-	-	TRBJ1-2	CASSPPGGIGPGYTF	TGTGCCAGCAGCCCCCCGGGGGGGATCGGTCCTGGCTACACCTTC
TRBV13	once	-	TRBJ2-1	CASSPRDNSYEQFF	TGTGCCAGCAGCCCCCGGGACAACTCCTACGAGCAGTTCTTC
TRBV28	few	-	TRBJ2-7	CASSLRQGGEQYF	TGTGCCAGCAGTTTACGACAGGGAGGCGAGCAGTACTTC
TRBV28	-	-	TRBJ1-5	CASSLFQGQPQHF	TGTGCCAGCAGTTTATTTCAGGGCCAGCCCCAGCATTTT
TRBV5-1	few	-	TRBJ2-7	CASSRDLAYEQYF	TGCGCCAGCTCCCGGGACTTAGCCTACGAGCAGTACTTC
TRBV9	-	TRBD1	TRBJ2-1	CASSGSRGRFYEQFF	TGTGCCAGCAGCGGATCCAGGGGGCGCTTCTATGAGCAGTTCTTC
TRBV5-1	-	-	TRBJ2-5	CASSLGDDRDNEQYF	TGCGCCAGCAGCTTGGGGGATGATCGGGACAATGAGCAGTACTTC
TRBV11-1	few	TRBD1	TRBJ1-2	CASSRRQGSYYGYTF	TGTGCCAGCAGCCGACGACAGGGTAGTTACTATGGCTACACCTTC
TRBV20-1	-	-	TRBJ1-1	CSALAIDRKNTEAFF	TGCAGTGCTCTAGCCATTGACAGGAAGAACACTGAAGCTTTCTTT
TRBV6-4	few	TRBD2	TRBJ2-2	CASSDSPSGGNTGELFF	TGTGCCAGCAGTGACTCCCCTAGCGGGGGGAACACCGGGGAGCTGTTTTTT
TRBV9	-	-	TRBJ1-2	CASKDPREGYTF	TGTGCCAGCAAAGACCCTCGGGAGGGCTACACCTTC
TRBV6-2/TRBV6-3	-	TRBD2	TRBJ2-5	CASGREQYF	TGTGCCAGCGGGCGGGAGCAGTACTTC
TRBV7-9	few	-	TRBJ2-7	CASSSGERVLNEQYF	TGTGCCAGCAGCTCTGGGGAGAGGGTACTCAATGAGCAGTACTTC
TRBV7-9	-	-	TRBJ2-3	CASSLAYRNTDTQYF	TGTGCCAGCAGCTTAGCGTACAGAAACACAGATACGCAGTATTTT
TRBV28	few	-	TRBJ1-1	CASSLEGGPSLNTEAFF	TGTGCCAGCAGTTTAGAGGGCGGACCGTCCCTGAACACTGAAGCTTTCTTT
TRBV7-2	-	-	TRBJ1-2	CASTNIGSNYGYTF	TGTGCCAGCACCAATATCGGATCTAACTATGGCTACACCTTC
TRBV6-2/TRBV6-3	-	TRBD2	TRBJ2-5	CASTTSGFQETQYF	TGTGCCAGCACGACTAGCGGCTTCCAAGAGACCCAGTACTTC
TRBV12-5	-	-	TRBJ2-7	CASGWSFNEQYF	TGTGCTAGTGGCTGGAGTTTTAATGAGCAGTACTTC